A selection of T cell receptor beta chains follows, all from one sample in a study of blood T cell repertoires in COVID-19. Using immunoSEQ multiplex PCR, the repertoire was profiled, and TCRdb retains in-frame clones only, with some absent. The repertoire holds over 200,000 clones, with around 88% as singletons. Sequenced: peripheral blood. All receptors derive from a man older than 75 with acute or convalescent COVID-19. Both conserved end residues are part of each CDR3. A D gene is named only where the DNA matches it firmly. Some rows mark clone size as missing; the rest say once, few, many or name a class of expanded clone.

abundance: .; j_gene: TRBJ2-5; v_gene: TRBV9; d_gene: TRBD2; CDR3aa: CASSSWSGEGETQYF
abundance: .; j_gene: TRBJ2-1; v_gene: TRBV30; d_gene: .; CDR3aa: CAWSRGGGSSYNEQFF
abundance: .; j_gene: TRBJ2-1; v_gene: TRBV5-4; d_gene: TRBD2; CDR3aa: CASSPITLAGEQFF
abundance: few; j_gene: TRBJ1-2; v_gene: TRBV19; d_gene: TRBD1; CDR3aa: CASSITGVQGYTF
abundance: few; j_gene: TRBJ1-1; v_gene: TRBV5-1; d_gene: .; CDR3aa: CASSLSPGADTEAFF
abundance: .; j_gene: TRBJ2-7; v_gene: TRBV20-1; d_gene: .; CDR3aa: CSASAQIYEQYF
abundance: few; j_gene: TRBJ2-3; v_gene: TRBV5-1; d_gene: .; CDR3aa: CASSLRGSTDTQYF
abundance: .; j_gene: TRBJ1-6; v_gene: TRBV3-1/TRBV3-2; d_gene: .; CDR3aa: CASSQASGNSPLHF
abundance: .; j_gene: TRBJ1-2; v_gene: TRBV5-5; d_gene: TRBD1; CDR3aa: CASSSEQGALGYTF
abundance: .; j_gene: TRBJ1-2; v_gene: TRBV5-1; d_gene: .; CDR3aa: CASSGGTSGGYTF
abundance: .; j_gene: TRBJ2-3; v_gene: TRBV18; d_gene: TRBD2; CDR3aa: CASSPERGAGDTQYF
abundance: many; j_gene: TRBJ2-7; v_gene: TRBV12-3/TRBV12-4; d_gene: .; CDR3aa: CASSLNGWEQYF
abundance: .; j_gene: TRBJ2-1; v_gene: TRBV29-1; d_gene: TRBD1; CDR3aa: CSFEQGADEQFF
abundance: .; j_gene: TRBJ1-5; v_gene: TRBV24-1; d_gene: .; CDR3aa: CATSESQGLSNQPQHF
abundance: .; j_gene: TRBJ2-3; v_gene: TRBV19; d_gene: .; CDR3aa: CASSIPSGRGNTDTQYF
abundance: .; j_gene: TRBJ2-3; v_gene: TRBV11-2; d_gene: TRBD1; CDR3aa: CASSITGVRADTQYF
abundance: .; j_gene: TRBJ1-2; v_gene: TRBV5-1; d_gene: TRBD1; CDR3aa: CASSNRTGGYGYTF
abundance: .; j_gene: TRBJ2-7; v_gene: TRBV28; d_gene: .; CDR3aa: CASRDTARYEQYF
abundance: .; j_gene: TRBJ2-5; v_gene: TRBV18; d_gene: .; CDR3aa: CASSLQTGIQETQYF
abundance: few; j_gene: TRBJ2-2; v_gene: TRBV30; d_gene: .; CDR3aa: CAWRIGLTNTGELFF
abundance: .; j_gene: TRBJ2-7; v_gene: TRBV11-2; d_gene: .; CDR3aa: CASSILGYEQYF
abundance: once; j_gene: TRBJ2-5; v_gene: TRBV2; d_gene: TRBD2; CDR3aa: CASNTGTSQETQYF
abundance: .; j_gene: TRBJ1-5; v_gene: TRBV2; d_gene: .; CDR3aa: CASSAGGSNQPQHF